This record looks at one T cell receptor beta chain sequence and its context. Its matching antigen is unknown. The sample comes from a study of cytotoxic CD8 clonotypes in ibrutinib-treated CLL. Turning to the study itself: 11 relapsed/refractory, roughly 16 treatment-naive; 17 IGHV unmutated. Notes on the study in general: Under therapy, public clonotypes either contracted or stayed stable, and they were uncommon.

V shed 7 bases, J shed 0 bases, and the junction held 10 bases outside the gene matches. The germline V gene encodes CDR1 SNHLY and CDR2 FYNNEI. The CDR3 totals 16 residues. TCR beta libraries used around 2 micrograms of genomic DNA from cryopreserved PBMCs. The table came from immunoSEQ multiplex PCR; TCRdb's copy has only in-frame clones and leaves some out. This table holds some 200,000 clones, 55% to 85% found once. This TCR was recovered from a human donor with chronic lymphocytic leukemia. The chain has TRBV2 and TRBJ1-1; 8 bases are shared with TRBD1. This specimen consisted of PBMCs, obtained after 24 months of ibrutinib treatment. In DNA form, the CDR3 reads TGTGCCAGCACAAGAGAACAGACAGGGGTGAACACTGAAGCTTTCTTT. It specifies CASTREQTGVNTEAFF.